These T cell receptor beta chains were read from a single sample in a study of T-cell memory formation after mild COVID-19. TCRdb called the 5' RACE reads again in MiXCR, with one record for every CDR3 protein. In the table there are hundreds of thousands of distinct CDR3 sequences, 20% of which are singletons. The sequenced sample consisted of PBMCs or a T cell subset sorted from them (not recorded which). These TCRs come from an adult woman who had mild COVID-19 (a few samples of this study predate the infection). Cell type and time point are not known. Both conserved end residues are part of each CDR3. Each record gives: clone size, J gene, V gene, D gene, CDR3 DNA, CDR3 protein. The D gene is left open where the match is weak. Not all rows give a size; the values are once, few, many and, for expanded clones, a class.

clone_size: NA; j_call: TRBJ2-1; v_call: TRBV14; d_call: NA; cdr3_nt: TGTGCCAGCAGCCAAACGTTCAATGAGCAGTTCTTC; cdr3_aa: CASSQTFNEQFF
clone_size: few; j_call: TRBJ1-2; v_call: TRBV6-1; d_call: NA; cdr3_nt: TGTGCCAGCAGTGAACTCGGAGGGGCGACTTCCTACACCTTC; cdr3_aa: CASSELGGATSYTF
clone_size: few; j_call: TRBJ2-5; v_call: TRBV25-1; d_call: NA; cdr3_nt: TGTGCCAGCAGTACCACCGGGGACCACGTGGACTTC; cdr3_aa: CASSTTGDHVDF
clone_size: few; j_call: TRBJ2-3; v_call: TRBV4-3; d_call: TRBD2; cdr3_nt: TGCGCCAGCAGCCCATTTTTGGGGACTAGCGGGAGTGGGGGCCCCCCCGATACGCAGTATTTT; cdr3_aa: CASSPFLGTSGSGGPPDTQYF
clone_size: few; j_call: TRBJ2-2; v_call: TRBV7-9; d_call: NA; cdr3_nt: TGTGCCAGCAGCTTAAGACGGGCAGGGAGTAACACCGGGGAGCTGTTTTTT; cdr3_aa: CASSLRRAGSNTGELFF
clone_size: NA; j_call: TRBJ2-3; v_call: TRBV6-5; d_call: NA; cdr3_nt: TGTGCCAGCAGTTACAGGAAGTTCCCTAGCACAGATACGCAGTATTTT; cdr3_aa: CASSYRKFPSTDTQYF
clone_size: few; j_call: TRBJ1-5; v_call: TRBV12-3/TRBV12-4; d_call: TRBD1; cdr3_nt: TGTGCCAGCAGTTCAGAGGACAGGGCCAATCAGCCCCAGCATTTT; cdr3_aa: CASSSEDRANQPQHF
clone_size: few; j_call: TRBJ2-5; v_call: TRBV11-3; d_call: TRBD1; cdr3_nt: TGTGCCAGCAGCCCCGGGACAGGGGAAAATCAAGAGACCCAGTACTTC; cdr3_aa: CASSPGTGENQETQYF
clone_size: NA; j_call: TRBJ2-2; v_call: TRBV5-1; d_call: TRBD1; cdr3_nt: TGCGCCAGCAGCCCCGGACAGGGGGCGTCAGCCGGGGAGCTGTTTTTT; cdr3_aa: CASSPGQGASAGELFF
clone_size: few; j_call: TRBJ1-1; v_call: TRBV12-3/TRBV12-4; d_call: TRBD1; cdr3_nt: TGTGCCAGCAGAAGCGGGACAGGGGCTCCTAACACTGAAGCTTTCTTT; cdr3_aa: CASRSGTGAPNTEAFF
clone_size: NA; j_call: TRBJ2-1; v_call: TRBV5-1; d_call: NA; cdr3_nt: TGCGCCAGCAGCTTGGCCAGGGACTTAGTACACAATGAGCAGTTCTTC; cdr3_aa: CASSLARDLVHNEQFF
clone_size: NA; j_call: TRBJ2-3; v_call: TRBV10-3; d_call: NA; cdr3_nt: TGTGCCATCAGTGAGCGGAGCACCCCCACCCTGGGGGATACGCAGTATTTT; cdr3_aa: CAISERSTPTLGDTQYF
clone_size: few; j_call: TRBJ2-3; v_call: TRBV20-1; d_call: NA; cdr3_nt: TGCAGTGCCGACGACTGGGCCAGCACAGATACGCAGTATTTT; cdr3_aa: CSADDWASTDTQYF
clone_size: many; j_call: TRBJ2-7; v_call: TRBV11-2; d_call: NA; cdr3_nt: TGTGCCAGCAGCTTACCGTCCAGCTACGAGCAGTACTTC; cdr3_aa: CASSLPSSYEQYF
clone_size: NA; j_call: TRBJ1-2; v_call: TRBV20-1; d_call: NA; cdr3_nt: TGCAGTGCTAGAACGCAGGTTGGTGATCGCGCTAGGGGGGTCTACACCTTC; cdr3_aa: CSARTQVGDRARGVYTF
clone_size: few; j_call: TRBJ1-5; v_call: TRBV7-9; d_call: NA; cdr3_nt: TGTGCCAGCAGCTATCCAGGGTCCCATCAGCCCCAGCATTTT; cdr3_aa: CASSYPGSHQPQHF
clone_size: NA; j_call: TRBJ2-1; v_call: TRBV7-9; d_call: TRBD1; cdr3_nt: TGTGCCAGCAGCTCCGGGGACAGGGGTCCCTACAATGAGCAGTTCTTC; cdr3_aa: CASSSGDRGPYNEQFF
clone_size: few; j_call: TRBJ2-7; v_call: TRBV5-1; d_call: NA; cdr3_nt: TGCGCCAGCCGATACGGTGGTACCTACGAGCAGTACTTC; cdr3_aa: CASRYGGTYEQYF
clone_size: NA; j_call: TRBJ2-4; v_call: TRBV7-2; d_call: NA; cdr3_nt: TGTGCCAGCAGCTTACGCAGGGGTGACATTCAGTACTTC; cdr3_aa: CASSLRRGDIQYF
clone_size: NA; j_call: TRBJ2-1; v_call: TRBV7-9; d_call: TRBD2; cdr3_nt: TGTGCCAGCAGTCCCCCCGGGCTAGCGGAATACAATGAGCAGTTCTTC; cdr3_aa: CASSPPGLAEYNEQFF
clone_size: NA; j_call: TRBJ1-1; v_call: TRBV11-2; d_call: TRBD1; cdr3_nt: TGTGCCAGCAGCCCGGGACAGGGAGGGAACACTGAAGCTTTCTTT; cdr3_aa: CASSPGQGGNTEAFF
clone_size: NA; j_call: TRBJ1-2; v_call: TRBV4-1; d_call: NA; cdr3_nt: TGCGCCAGCAGCCAAGTCGGGGTTTCCTATGGCTACACCTTC; cdr3_aa: CASSQVGVSYGYTF
clone_size: few; j_call: TRBJ2-5; v_call: TRBV15; d_call: TRBD2; cdr3_nt: TGTGCCACCAGCAGAGAGCGGGGTAGCGGGGTGTTCCAAGAGACCCAGTACTTC; cdr3_aa: CATSRERGSGVFQETQYF
clone_size: NA; j_call: TRBJ2-7; v_call: TRBV29-1; d_call: TRBD1; cdr3_nt: TGCAGTGCCAGACAGGGGATGGGATCCTACGAGCAGTACTTC; cdr3_aa: CSARQGMGSYEQYF
clone_size: NA; j_call: TRBJ2-1; v_call: TRBV6-2/TRBV6-3; d_call: TRBD2; cdr3_nt: TGTGCCAGCAGTCGTCACGTCACTAGCGGGAGCTCCAATGAGCAGTTCTTC; cdr3_aa: CASSRHVTSGSSNEQFF
clone_size: few; j_call: TRBJ2-5; v_call: TRBV7-9; d_call: TRBD1; cdr3_nt: TGTGCCAGCAGCTTGACAACAGGGGGTCGAGAGACCCAGTACTTC; cdr3_aa: CASSLTTGGRETQYF
clone_size: few; j_call: TRBJ1-1; v_call: TRBV15; d_call: TRBD1; cdr3_nt: TGTGCCACCAGCAGTAGCCGGGACAGGGAGGCTTTCTTT; cdr3_aa: CATSSSRDREAFF
clone_size: NA; j_call: TRBJ2-1; v_call: TRBV10-3; d_call: TRBD1; cdr3_nt: TGTGCCATCAGTGAGCCAGGGACAGACAATCGCAATGAGCAGTTCTTC; cdr3_aa: CAISEPGTDNRNEQFF
clone_size: NA; j_call: TRBJ1-2; v_call: TRBV12-5; d_call: TRBD1; cdr3_nt: TGTGCTAGTGGTCCCCAGGGGGGTGGTGGCTACACCTTC; cdr3_aa: CASGPQGGGGYTF
clone_size: few; j_call: TRBJ2-1; v_call: TRBV20-1; d_call: NA; cdr3_nt: TGCAGTGCTAGTTATTCGTACAATGAGCAGTTCTTC; cdr3_aa: CSASYSYNEQFF
clone_size: NA; j_call: TRBJ2-6; v_call: TRBV5-1; d_call: NA; cdr3_nt: TGCGCCAGCAGAAGACAGGAAACTGGGGCCAACGTCCTGACTTTC; cdr3_aa: CASRRQETGANVLTF
clone_size: NA; j_call: TRBJ1-5; v_call: TRBV20-1; d_call: TRBD1; cdr3_nt: TGCAGTGCTGATACAGGGGAAAGCAATCAGCCCCAGCATTTT; cdr3_aa: CSADTGESNQPQHF
clone_size: NA; j_call: TRBJ2-6; v_call: TRBV7-2; d_call: NA; cdr3_nt: TGTGCCAGCAGCTTCAATCTTCCTGGTGGGGCCAACGTCCTGACTTTC; cdr3_aa: CASSFNLPGGANVLTF
clone_size: NA; j_call: TRBJ1-2; v_call: TRBV12-3/TRBV12-4; d_call: NA; cdr3_nt: TGTGCCAGCAGCCCCACGGCGTGGGGCTACACCTTC; cdr3_aa: CASSPTAWGYTF
clone_size: few; j_call: TRBJ2-4; v_call: TRBV24-1; d_call: TRBD1; cdr3_nt: TGTGCCACCAGCGATGGGGCCGGGACAGGGCGAAACTTC; cdr3_aa: CATSDGAGTGRNF
clone_size: NA; j_call: TRBJ2-7; v_call: TRBV7-2; d_call: NA; cdr3_nt: TGTGCCAGCAGCCCCCCATACAGGGACTACGAGCAGTACTTC; cdr3_aa: CASSPPYRDYEQYF
clone_size: few; j_call: TRBJ2-4; v_call: TRBV4-1; d_call: NA; cdr3_nt: TGCGCCAGCAGCCAAGACGCTAGATTAAACATTCAGTACTTC; cdr3_aa: CASSQDARLNIQYF
clone_size: NA; j_call: TRBJ2-2; v_call: TRBV6-2/TRBV6-3; d_call: NA; cdr3_nt: TGTGCCAGCAGTTTTGGAGTCGACACCGGGGAGCTGTTTTTT; cdr3_aa: CASSFGVDTGELFF
clone_size: NA; j_call: TRBJ1-4; v_call: TRBV27; d_call: TRBD1; cdr3_nt: TGTGCCAGCAGTCCGGGGGACAGGGGAGGGGAAAAACTGTTTTTT; cdr3_aa: CASSPGDRGGEKLFF
clone_size: NA; j_call: TRBJ2-1; v_call: TRBV20-1; d_call: TRBD2; cdr3_nt: TGCAGTGCTAGACCTAGACTAGCGGGAGGGCCATACAATGAGCAGTTCTTC; cdr3_aa: CSARPRLAGGPYNEQFF
clone_size: few; j_call: TRBJ2-3; v_call: TRBV5-1; d_call: NA; cdr3_nt: TGCGCCAGCAGCGTGGGGGGACAGAACACAGATACGCAGTATTTT; cdr3_aa: CASSVGGQNTDTQYF
clone_size: NA; j_call: TRBJ1-1; v_call: TRBV11-2; d_call: NA; cdr3_nt: TGTGCCAGCAGCCCTCCCGGGGGGAGAACTGAAGCTTTCTTT; cdr3_aa: CASSPPGGRTEAFF
clone_size: NA; j_call: TRBJ1-6; v_call: TRBV7-2; d_call: NA; cdr3_nt: TGTGCCAGCAGCTACGACAGCTTTAATTCACCCCTCCACTTT; cdr3_aa: CASSYDSFNSPLHF
clone_size: few; j_call: TRBJ2-7; v_call: TRBV29-1; d_call: TRBD1; cdr3_nt: TGCAGCGTCGAAGGGGGCGACACTTCCTACGAGCAGTACTTC; cdr3_aa: CSVEGGDTSYEQYF
clone_size: NA; j_call: TRBJ2-7; v_call: TRBV5-1; d_call: NA; cdr3_nt: TGCGCCAGCAGTTTTGGGACATACTACGAGCAGTACTTC; cdr3_aa: CASSFGTYYEQYF
clone_size: NA; j_call: TRBJ1-1; v_call: TRBV7-9; d_call: NA; cdr3_nt: TGTGCCAGCAGCATTACCGTTAGCGAAGCTTTCTTT; cdr3_aa: CASSITVSEAFF